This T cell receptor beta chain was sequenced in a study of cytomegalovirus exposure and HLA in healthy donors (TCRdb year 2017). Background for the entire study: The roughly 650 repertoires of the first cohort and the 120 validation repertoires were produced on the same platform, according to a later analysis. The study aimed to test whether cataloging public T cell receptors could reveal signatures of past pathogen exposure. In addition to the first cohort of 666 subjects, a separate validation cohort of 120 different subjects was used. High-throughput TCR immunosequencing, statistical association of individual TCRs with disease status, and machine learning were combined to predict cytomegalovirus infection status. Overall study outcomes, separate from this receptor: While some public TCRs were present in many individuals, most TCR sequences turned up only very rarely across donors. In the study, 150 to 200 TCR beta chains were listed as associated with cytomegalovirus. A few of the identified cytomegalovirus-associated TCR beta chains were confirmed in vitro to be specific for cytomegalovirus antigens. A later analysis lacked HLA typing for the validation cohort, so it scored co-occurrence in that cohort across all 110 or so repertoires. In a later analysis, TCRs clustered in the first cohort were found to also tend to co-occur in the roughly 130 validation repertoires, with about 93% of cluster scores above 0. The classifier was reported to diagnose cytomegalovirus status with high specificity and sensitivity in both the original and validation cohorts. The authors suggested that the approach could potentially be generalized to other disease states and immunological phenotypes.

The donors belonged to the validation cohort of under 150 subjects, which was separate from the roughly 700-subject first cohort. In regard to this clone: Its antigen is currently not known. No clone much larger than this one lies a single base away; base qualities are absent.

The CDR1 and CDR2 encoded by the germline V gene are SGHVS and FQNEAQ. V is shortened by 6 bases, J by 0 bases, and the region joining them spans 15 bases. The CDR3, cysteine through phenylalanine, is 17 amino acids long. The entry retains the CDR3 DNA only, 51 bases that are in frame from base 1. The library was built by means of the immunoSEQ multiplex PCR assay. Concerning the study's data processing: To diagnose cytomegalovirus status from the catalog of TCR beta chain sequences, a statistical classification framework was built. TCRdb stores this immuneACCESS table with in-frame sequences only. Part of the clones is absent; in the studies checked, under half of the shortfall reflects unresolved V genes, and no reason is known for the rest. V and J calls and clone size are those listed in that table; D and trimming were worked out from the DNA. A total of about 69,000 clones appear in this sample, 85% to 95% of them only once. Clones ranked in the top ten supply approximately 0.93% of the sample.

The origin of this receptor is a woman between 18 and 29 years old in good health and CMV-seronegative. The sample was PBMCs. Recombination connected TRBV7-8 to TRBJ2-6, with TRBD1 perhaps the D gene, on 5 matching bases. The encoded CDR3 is CASSKGRALSGANVLTF. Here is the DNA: TGTGCCAGCAGTAAGGGCAGGGCACTCTCTGGGGCCAACGTCCTGACTTTC. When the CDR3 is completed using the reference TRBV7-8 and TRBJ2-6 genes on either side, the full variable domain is GAGVSQSPRYKVAKRGQDVALRCDPISGHVSLFWYQQALGQGPEFLTYFQNEAQLDKSGLPSDRFFAERPEGSVSTLKIQRTQQEDSAVYLCASSKGRALSGANVLTFGAGSRLTVL.